Each of the 2 T cell receptor beta chains below was sequenced from the same sample in a study of regulatory T cells in long-lasting Graves disease. Arm-PCR of CDR3 regions and iRepertoire HTBI primers were the basis on which TCR beta libraries were built. TCRdb re-called the multiplex PCR reads with MiXCR, one entry per CDR3 protein. The sample includes 300,000 to 450,000 distinct CDR3 sequences, around a sixth of them seen just once. Stated time point: newly diagnosed GD, antithyroid drugs for less than 3 months. Extracted PBMC RNA gave rise to the TCR library. This material consisted of peripheral blood mononuclear cells (PBMCs), taken at new diagnosis, from a patient treated with antithyroid drugs. All receptors derive from a female donor with Graves disease.

The chain joins TRBV29-1 to TRBJ2-7, with 9 bases fitting TRBD1. Germline V CDR1 and CDR2: SQVTM, ANQGSEA. CDR3 length equals 18 residues. V shed 1 base and J 9 bases; nucleotides not matched to a gene: 22. The CDR3 region is CSVEGDLRNGQGKRGQYF. Here the CDR3 DNA reads TGCAGCGTTGAAGGGGATTTACGTAACGGACAGGGGAAAAGGGGGCAGTACTTC.

Many counts were recorded for this clonotype. The rearrangement links TRBV9 to TRBJ2-1; TRBD2 matches at 11 bases. Germline V gives CDR1 SGDLS, CDR2 YYNGEE. Losses at the gene ends were 2 bases for V and 0 bases for J; bases not matched to a gene: 10. The CDR3 consists of 19 residues. The CDR3 coding sequence is TGTGCCAGCAGCGTTAGACTAGCGGGGCCTACGAGCTCCTACAATGAGCAGTTCTTC. Protein product: CASSVRLAGPTSSYNEQFF.